The 15 T cell receptor beta chains below were found in one sample sequenced in a study of blood T cell repertoires in COVID-19. Data came from immunoSEQ multiplex PCR; TCRdb stores just in-frame clones and leaves some out. The top ten hold less than 3.5% of the sample, which has 210,000 or so clones, over 70% seen once. The sequencing input was peripheral blood. These TCRs come from a man aged 50 to 59 with active or convalescent COVID-19.

The gene calls are TRBV30 and TRBJ2-5; D gene uncertain. V shed 2 bases and J shed 9 bases, with 16 bases lying between them. This CDR3 has 13 residues. Germline CDR1 is GTSNPN and CDR2 is SVGIG (reference sequence). Written as DNA, the CDR3 is TGTGCCTGGAGTATTGACATGAAGATGGCCCAGTACTTC. Protein: CAWSIDMKMAQYF.

The genes are TRBV29-1 and TRBJ1-1; 8 bases are a match to TRBD1. Germline CDR1 is SQVTM and CDR2 is ANQGSEA. V dropped 4 bases and J dropped 1; count of bases not matched to a gene: 2. The CDR3 runs 13 residues. The CDR3 nucleotides read TGCAGCGTTGGACAGGGGAAGAACACTGAAGCTTTCTTT. As protein: CSVGQGKNTEAFF. The full variable domain, its missing parts supplied by reference TRBV29-1 and TRBJ1-1, is SAVISQKPSRDICQRGTSLTIQCQVDSQVTMMFWYRQQPGQSLTLIATANQGSEATYESGFVIDKFPISRPNLTFSTLTVSNMSPEDSSIYLCSVGQGKNTEAFFGQGTRLTVV.

This chain joins TRBV18 and TRBJ1-2, with D uncertain. The CDR3 is made up of 16 amino acids. V lost 3 bases to trimming and J lost 1 base, with 15 bases between them. The V gene's germline CDR1 is KGHSH and CDR2 LQKENI. The CDR3 loop reads CASSPSEGNLNYGYTF. CDR3 bases: TGTGCCAGCTCACCGTCAGAGGGTAACCTTAACTATGGCTACACCTTC.

This clone was recorded only once. The chain is built from TRBV12-3 or TRBV12-4 and TRBJ1-1; D remains ambiguous. The CDR3 runs 12 residues. V was trimmed by 1 base and J by 8 bases, leaving 8 bases between them. The CDR3 reads CASSLGVREAFF. For the CDR3, the DNA is TGTGCCAGCAGTTTAGGAGTCCGAGAAGCTTTCTTT.

The chain couples TRBV7-9 to TRBJ2-1, with 13 bases matching TRBD2. After removal of 5 bases from V and 8 bases from J, the junction contained 6 bases not matched to a gene. This CDR3 contains 15 residues. The germline gives CDR1 SEHNR, CDR2 FQNEAQ (reference sequence). The CDR3 loop is CASSPTSGRSYEQFF. The CDR3 coding sequence is TGTGCCAGCAGCCCGACTAGCGGGAGGTCCTATGAGCAGTTCTTC.

The rearrangement uses TRBV5-1 and TRBJ2-7; D remains ambiguous. CDR3 length: 14 residues. Germline lookup yields CDR1 SGHRS and CDR2 YFSETQ. The V end was cut by 0 bases, the J end by 1 base, with 8 bases between. The CDR3 protein is CASSLGHSSYEQYF. CDR3 DNA: TGCGCCAGCAGCTTGGGACACTCATCCTACGAGCAGTACTTC.

The gene calls are TRBV6-5 and TRBJ1-1; perhaps TRBD1 as D (5 bases). Germline V gene lookup returns CDR1 MNHEY and CDR2 SVGAGI. The CDR3 spans 13 residues. Trimming removed 4 bases at V and 4 bases at J, with 10 bases between. The CDR3 reads CASSSGGGTEAFF. CDR3 nucleotide sequence: TGTGCCAGCAGTTCGGGGGGGGGCACTGAAGCTTTCTTT.

The rearrangement uses TRBV10-3 and TRBJ2-1, with TRBD2 matching 8 bases. The germline CDR1 and CDR2 sequences are ENHRY and SYGVKD. V dropped 4 bases and J dropped 7; count of bases not matched to a gene: 15. This CDR3 has 17 amino acids. The CDR3 DNA reads TGTGCCATCAGTGGGGGGAGGGCTAGCGGGTTCAAGAATGAGCAGTTCTTC. Translated, it gives CAISGGRASGFKNEQFF.

The V call is TRBV14, the J call TRBJ1-1, with 8 bases matching TRBD1. The length of the CDR3 is 15 residues. The junction had 9 bases not matched to a gene; V was cut back by 4 bases and J by 5 bases. Germline loops: CDR1 SGHDN, CDR2 FVKESK. The CDR3 protein is CASSLRTGRRTEAFF. The CDR3 nucleotides are TGTGCCAGCAGCCTCCGGACAGGGCGAAGGACTGAAGCTTTCTTT.

The rearrangement links TRBV14 to TRBJ1-6; unclear D gene. The CDR3 is made up of 14 amino acids. Germline lookup yields CDR1 SGHDN and CDR2 FVKESK. V lost 2 bases and J lost 10, with 12 bases in between. The CDR3 protein is CASSQKPGFSPLHF. In DNA, the CDR3 is TGTGCCAGCAGCCAAAAACCGGGTTTCTCACCCCTCCACTTT.

The CDR3 spells CASSDQTVNTEAFF. The CDR3 DNA follows: TGTGCCAGCAGTGACCAGACAGTTAACACTGAAGCTTTCTTT. The chain recombines TRBV2 with TRBJ1-1; possibly TRBD1 for D (5 bases). Trimming took 3 bases from V and 2 from J, leaving 10 bases between them. The germline V gene has CDR1 SNHLY and CDR2 FYNNEI. This CDR3 region has 14 residues. Looking up the rest from reference TRBV2 and TRBJ1-1 gives the full variable domain: EPEVTQTPSHQVTQMGQEVILRCVPISNHLYFYWYRQILGQKVEFLVSFYNNEISEKSEIFDDQFSVERPDGSNFTLKIRSTKLEDSAMYFCASSDQTVNTEAFFGQGTRLTVV.

The rearrangement uses TRBV7-2 and TRBJ1-2; no clear D. The CDR3 runs to 13 residues. Between the trimmed V and J ends, which lost 4 bases and 3 bases, there was a span of 9 bases. Germline V gene lookup returns CDR1 SGHTA and CDR2 FQGNSA. CDR3 DNA sequence: TGTGCCAGCAGCTCCACACGCTACTATGGCTACACCTTC. Translated, it gives CASSSTRYYGYTF.

V is TRBV6-2 or TRBV6-3 and J is TRBJ2-5; D is perhaps TRBD1 (6 bases). This CDR3 is 13 amino acids long. Trimming shortened V by 2 bases and J by 4 bases, and 8 bases separated the two germline ends. Germline-derived CDR1 and CDR2 are MNHEY and SVGEGT. The CDR3: CASSYRGLETQYF. CDR3 in DNA: TGTGCCAGCAGTTACAGGGGGTTAGAGACCCAGTACTTC.

The chain uses TRBV9 and TRBJ1-2, with D possibly TRBD1 on 6 matching bases. V lost 1 base to trimming and J lost 1 base, with 11 bases between them. Germline V gene lookup returns CDR1 SGDLS and CDR2 YYNGEE. CDR3 size: 15 residues. This chain's CDR3 is CASSVSGDLNYGYTF. The DNA of the CDR3 is TGTGCCAGCAGCGTATCAGGGGACCTTAACTATGGCTACACCTTC.

The chain uses TRBV28 and TRBJ2-7, with TRBD1 matching 10 bases. Trimming at V came to 5 bases and at J to 1 base, leaving 8 bases not matched to a gene. The CDR3 totals 16 residues. Germline CDR1 MDHEN, CDR2 SYDVKM. CDR3 sequence: CASSAAGTGASYEQYF. In nucleotides, the CDR3 is TGTGCCAGCAGTGCCGCCGGGACAGGGGCTTCCTACGAGCAGTACTTC.